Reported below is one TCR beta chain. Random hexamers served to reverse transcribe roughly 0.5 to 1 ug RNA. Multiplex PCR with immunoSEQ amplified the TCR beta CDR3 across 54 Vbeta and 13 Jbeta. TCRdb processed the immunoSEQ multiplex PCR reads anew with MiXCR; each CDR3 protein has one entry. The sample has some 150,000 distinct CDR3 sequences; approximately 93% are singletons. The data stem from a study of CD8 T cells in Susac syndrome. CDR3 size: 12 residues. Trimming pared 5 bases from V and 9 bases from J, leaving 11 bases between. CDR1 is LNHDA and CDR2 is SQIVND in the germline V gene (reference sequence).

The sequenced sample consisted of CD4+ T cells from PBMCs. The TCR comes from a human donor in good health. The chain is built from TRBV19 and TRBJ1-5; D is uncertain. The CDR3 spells CASSVLGGPQHF. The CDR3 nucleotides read TGTGCCAGTAGTGTTTTAGGAGGGCCCCAGCATTTT.